This T cell receptor beta chain was identified during a study of technical replicates of blood from several donors. There are 13 residues in the CDR3. Trimming cost V 5 bases and J 15 bases, with 20 bases left between them. From germline, CDR1 is LNHDA and CDR2 SQIVND (reference sequence). TCRdb's copy holds only in-frame clones and misses some; the assay was immunoSEQ multiplex PCR. The sample has about 84,000 clones, around 93% seen once. The sequencing sample was made of T cells isolated from PBMCs. This chain connects TRBV19 to TRBJ2-1, with a tentative D call TRBD1 (6 bases). The sequence was collected from a human donor in good health. The CDR3 DNA reads TGTGCCAGTAGTTTGGGCGTCCAGGGGCAGGGGTTCTTC. It encodes CASSLGVQGQGFF. The whole variable domain, remainder taken from reference TRBV19 and TRBJ2-1, is DGGITQSPKYLFRKEGQNVTLSCEQNLNHDAMYWYRQDPGQGLRLIYYSQIVNDFQKGDIAEGYSVSREKKESFPLTVTSAQKNPTAFYLCASSLGVQGQGFFGPGTRLTVL.